Here is one TCR beta chain with its context. Germline CDR1 and CDR2: SEHNR and FQNEAQ (reference sequence). This CDR3 is 15 amino acids long. The V end lost 4 bases, the J end lost 1 base, and 13 bases lay between the germline ends. The sample belongs to a study of PD-1 and CTLA-4 blockade in melanoma. TCRdb keeps only in-frame clones here, not all; method: immunoSEQ multiplex PCR. The sample lists around 21,000 clones, 88% seen once, with about 7.2% in the top ten. The receptor's source is a human donor with melanoma. Sequences were derived from CD8+ T cells from peripheral blood, sampled before anti-PD-1 treatment. The gene calls are TRBV7-9 and TRBJ2-5; weak D call: TRBD1 (5 bases). This chain's CDR3 is CASSYRETAQETQYF. CDR3 nucleotide sequence: TGTGCCAGCAGCTATAGAGAGACAGCCCAAGAGACCCAGTACTTC. The full variable domain, completed using reference TRBV7-9 and TRBJ2-5, is DTGVSQNPRHKITKRGQNVTFRCDPISEHNRLYWYRQTLGQGPEFLTYFQNEAQLEKSRLLSDRFSAERPKGSFSTLEIQRTEQGDSAMYLCASSYRETAQETQYFGPGTRLLVL.